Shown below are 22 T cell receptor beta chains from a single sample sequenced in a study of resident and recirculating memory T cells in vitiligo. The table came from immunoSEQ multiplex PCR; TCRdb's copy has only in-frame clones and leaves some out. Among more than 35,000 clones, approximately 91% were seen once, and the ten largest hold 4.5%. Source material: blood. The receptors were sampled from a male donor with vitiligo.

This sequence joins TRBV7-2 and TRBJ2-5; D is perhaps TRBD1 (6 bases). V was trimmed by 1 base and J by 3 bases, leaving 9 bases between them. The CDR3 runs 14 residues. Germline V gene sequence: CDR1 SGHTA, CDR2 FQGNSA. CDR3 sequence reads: CASSLDRAKETQYF. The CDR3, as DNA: TGTGCCAGCAGCTTAGACAGGGCGAAAGAGACCCAGTACTTC.

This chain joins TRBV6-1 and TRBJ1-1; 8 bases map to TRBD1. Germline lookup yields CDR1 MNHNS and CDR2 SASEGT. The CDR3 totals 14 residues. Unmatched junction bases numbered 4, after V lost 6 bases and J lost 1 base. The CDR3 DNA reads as TGTGCCAGCAGGCCCGGGACAGGGAACACTGAAGCTTTCTTT. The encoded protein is CASRPGTGNTEAFF.

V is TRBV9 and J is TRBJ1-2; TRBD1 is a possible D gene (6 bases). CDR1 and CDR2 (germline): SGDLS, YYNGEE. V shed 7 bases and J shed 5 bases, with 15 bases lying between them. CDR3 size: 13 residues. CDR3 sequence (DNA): TGTGCCAGCTCCCAACAGGGTTTTTATGGCTACACCTTC. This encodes CASSQQGFYGYTF.

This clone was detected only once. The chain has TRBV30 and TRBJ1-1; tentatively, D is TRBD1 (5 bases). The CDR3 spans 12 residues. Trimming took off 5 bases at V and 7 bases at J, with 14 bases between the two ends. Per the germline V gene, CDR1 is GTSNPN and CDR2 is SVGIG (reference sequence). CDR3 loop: CAWDRGSVEAFF. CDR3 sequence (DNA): TGTGCCTGGGATAGGGGTTCGGTTGAAGCTTTCTTT.

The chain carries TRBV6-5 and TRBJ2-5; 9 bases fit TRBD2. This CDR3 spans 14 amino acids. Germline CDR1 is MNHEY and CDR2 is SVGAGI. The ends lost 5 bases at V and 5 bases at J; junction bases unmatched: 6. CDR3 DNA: TGTGCCAGCAGTCTAGCGGGGCCATGGGAGACCCAGTACTTC. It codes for CASSLAGPWETQYF.

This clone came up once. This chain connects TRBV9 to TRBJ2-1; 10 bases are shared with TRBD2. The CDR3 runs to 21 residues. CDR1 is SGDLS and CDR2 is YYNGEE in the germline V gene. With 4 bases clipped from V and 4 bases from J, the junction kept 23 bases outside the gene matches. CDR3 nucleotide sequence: TGTGCCAGCAGCCACCCTTTTGGAGTAGCGGGGGGACGAAAAGAGTACAATGAGCAGTTCTTC. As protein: CASSHPFGVAGGRKEYNEQFF.

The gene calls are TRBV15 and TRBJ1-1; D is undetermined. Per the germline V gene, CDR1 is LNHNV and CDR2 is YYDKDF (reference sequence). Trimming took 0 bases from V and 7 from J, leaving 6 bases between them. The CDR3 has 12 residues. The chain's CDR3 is CATSRDRSEAFF. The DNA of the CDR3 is TGTGCCACCAGCAGAGATCGGAGTGAAGCTTTCTTT. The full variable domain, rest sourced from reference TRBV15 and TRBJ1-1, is DAMVIQNPRYQVTQFGKPVTLSCSQTLNHNVMYWYQQKSSQAPKLLFHYYDKDFNNEADTPDNFQSRRPNTSFCFLDIRSPGLGDTAMYLCATSRDRSEAFFGQGTRLTVV.

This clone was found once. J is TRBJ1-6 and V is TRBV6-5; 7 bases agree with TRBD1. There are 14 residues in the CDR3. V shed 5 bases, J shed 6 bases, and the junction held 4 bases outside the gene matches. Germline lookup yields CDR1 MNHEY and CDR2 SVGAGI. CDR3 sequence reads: CASSVRDSNSPLHF. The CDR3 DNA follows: TGTGCCAGCAGTGTCCGGGACAGTAATTCACCCCTCCACTTT.

CDR3 sequence reads: CASSVSQGRETQYF. The CDR3 coding sequence is TGTGCCAGCAGTGTAAGCCAGGGTCGGGAGACCCAGTACTTC. The chain joins TRBV9 to TRBJ2-5, with a weak D call TRBD1 (5 bases). The CDR3 length is 14 residues. Between the trimmed V and J ends, which lost 5 bases and 5 bases, there was a span of 16 bases. Germline values: CDR1 SGDLS, CDR2 YYNGEE.

CDR3 protein: CASSPRIKTGGDGYTF. The CDR3 DNA is TGCGCCAGCAGCCCCCGAATTAAGACAGGGGGCGATGGCTACACCTTC. V gene TRBV5-1 combines with J gene TRBJ1-2, with TRBD1 identical over 10 bases. The CDR3 sequence is 16 residues long. Trimming removed 4 bases from V and 6 bases from J; junction bases left unmatched: 12. CDR1 and CDR2 (germline): SGHRS, YFSETQ. Based on the CDR3 plus reference TRBV5-1 and TRBJ1-2, the full variable domain is KAGVTQTPRYLIKTRGQQVTLSCSPISGHRSVSWYQQTPGQGLQFLFEYFSETQRNKGNFPGRFSGRQFSNSRSEMNVSTLELGDSALYLCASSPRIKTGGDGYTFGSGTRLTVV.

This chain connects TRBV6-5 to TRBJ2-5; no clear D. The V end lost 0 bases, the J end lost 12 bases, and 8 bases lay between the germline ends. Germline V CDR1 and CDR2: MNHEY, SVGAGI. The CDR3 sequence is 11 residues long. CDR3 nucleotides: TGTGCCAGCAGTTACTCGAGCGTCGAGTACTTC. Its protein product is CASSYSSVEYF.

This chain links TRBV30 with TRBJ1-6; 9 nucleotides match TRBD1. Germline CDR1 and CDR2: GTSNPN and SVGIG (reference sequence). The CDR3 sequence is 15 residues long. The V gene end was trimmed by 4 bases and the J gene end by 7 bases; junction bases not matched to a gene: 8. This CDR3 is CAWTAPGTGNSPLHF. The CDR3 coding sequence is TGTGCCTGGACCGCGCCCGGGACAGGGAATTCACCCCTCCACTTT.

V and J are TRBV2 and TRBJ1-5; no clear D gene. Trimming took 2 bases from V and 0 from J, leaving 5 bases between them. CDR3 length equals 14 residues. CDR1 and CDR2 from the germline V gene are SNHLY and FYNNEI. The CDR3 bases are TGTGCCAGCAGTGAATTTCTTAGCAATCAGCCCCAGCATTTT. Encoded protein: CASSEFLSNQPQHF.

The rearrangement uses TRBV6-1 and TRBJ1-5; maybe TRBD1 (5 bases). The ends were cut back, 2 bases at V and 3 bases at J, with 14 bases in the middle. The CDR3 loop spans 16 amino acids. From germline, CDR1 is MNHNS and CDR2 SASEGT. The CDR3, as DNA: TGTGCCAGCAGTGAACATACAGGACGGCTCAATCAGCCCCAGCATTTT. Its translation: CASSEHTGRLNQPQHF.

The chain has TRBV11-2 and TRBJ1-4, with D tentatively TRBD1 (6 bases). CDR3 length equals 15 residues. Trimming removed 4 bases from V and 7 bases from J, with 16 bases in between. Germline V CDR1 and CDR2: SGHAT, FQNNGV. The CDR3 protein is CASSSQGKIIEKLFF. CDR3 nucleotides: TGTGCCAGCAGCTCACAGGGAAAGATCATTGAAAAACTGTTTTTT.

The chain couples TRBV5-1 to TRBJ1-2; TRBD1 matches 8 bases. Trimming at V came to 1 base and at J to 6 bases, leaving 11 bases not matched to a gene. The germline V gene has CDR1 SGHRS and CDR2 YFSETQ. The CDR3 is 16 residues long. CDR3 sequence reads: CASSLTAGGAFNGYTF. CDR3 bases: TGCGCCAGCAGCTTGACGGCAGGGGGCGCGTTTAATGGCTACACCTTC.

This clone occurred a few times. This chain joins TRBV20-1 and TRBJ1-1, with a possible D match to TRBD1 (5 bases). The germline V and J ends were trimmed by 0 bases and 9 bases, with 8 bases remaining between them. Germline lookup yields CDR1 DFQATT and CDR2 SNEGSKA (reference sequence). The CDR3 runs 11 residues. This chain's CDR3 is CSAREDRKAFF. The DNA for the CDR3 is TGCAGTGCTAGAGAAGACAGAAAAGCTTTCTTT.

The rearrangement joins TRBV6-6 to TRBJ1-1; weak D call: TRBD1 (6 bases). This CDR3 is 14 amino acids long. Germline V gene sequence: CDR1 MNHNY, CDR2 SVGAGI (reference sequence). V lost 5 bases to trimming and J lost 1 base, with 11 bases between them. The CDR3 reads CASSQRTANTEAFF. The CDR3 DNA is TGTGCCAGCAGTCAAAGGACAGCGAACACTGAAGCTTTCTTT.

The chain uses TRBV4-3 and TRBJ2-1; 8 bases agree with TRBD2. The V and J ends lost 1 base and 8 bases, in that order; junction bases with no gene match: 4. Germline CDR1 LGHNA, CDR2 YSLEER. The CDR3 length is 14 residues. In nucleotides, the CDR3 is TGCGCCAGCAGCCAAGCTCAGCGGGGGTATGAGCAGTTCTTC. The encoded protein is CASSQAQRGYEQFF.

CDR3 in DNA: TGTGCCAGCAGACCTAGCGGCACCGGGGAGCTGTTTTTT. It specifies CASRPSGTGELFF. V gene TRBV6-4 combines with J gene TRBJ2-2; 7 bases fit TRBD2. V shed 6 bases and J 4 bases; nucleotides not matched to a gene: 2. The germline gives CDR1 MRHNA, CDR2 SNTAGT. The CDR3 runs to 13 residues.

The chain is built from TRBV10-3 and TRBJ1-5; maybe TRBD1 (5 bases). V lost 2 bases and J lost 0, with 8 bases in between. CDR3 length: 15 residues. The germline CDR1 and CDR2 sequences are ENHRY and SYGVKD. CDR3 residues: CAISEEGLSNQPQHF. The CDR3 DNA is TGTGCCATCAGTGAGGAGGGACTTAGCAATCAGCCCCAGCATTTT.

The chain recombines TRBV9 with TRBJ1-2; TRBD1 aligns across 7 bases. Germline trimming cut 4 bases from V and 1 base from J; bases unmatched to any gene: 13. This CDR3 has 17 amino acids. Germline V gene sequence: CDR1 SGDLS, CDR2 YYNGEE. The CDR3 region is CASSSPPGTDNNYGYTF. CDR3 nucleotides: TGTGCCAGCAGCTCTCCCCCAGGGACAGACAATAACTATGGCTACACCTTC.